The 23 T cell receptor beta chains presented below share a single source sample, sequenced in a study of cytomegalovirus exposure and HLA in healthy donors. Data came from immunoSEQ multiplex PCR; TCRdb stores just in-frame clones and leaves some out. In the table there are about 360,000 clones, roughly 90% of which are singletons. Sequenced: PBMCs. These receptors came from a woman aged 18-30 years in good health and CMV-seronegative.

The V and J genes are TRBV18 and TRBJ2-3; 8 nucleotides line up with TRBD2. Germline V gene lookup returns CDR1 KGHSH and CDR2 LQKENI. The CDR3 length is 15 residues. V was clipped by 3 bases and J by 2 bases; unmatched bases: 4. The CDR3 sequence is CASSPAGGLTDTQYF. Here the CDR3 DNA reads TGTGCCAGCTCACCCGCGGGAGGCCTCACAGATACGCAGTATTTT.

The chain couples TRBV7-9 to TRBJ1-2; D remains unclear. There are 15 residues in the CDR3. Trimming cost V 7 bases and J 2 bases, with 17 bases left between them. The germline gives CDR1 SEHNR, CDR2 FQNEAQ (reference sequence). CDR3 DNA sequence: TGTGCCAGCACCTCTACACTAACATTAAACTATGGCTACACCTTC. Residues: CASTSTLTLNYGYTF.

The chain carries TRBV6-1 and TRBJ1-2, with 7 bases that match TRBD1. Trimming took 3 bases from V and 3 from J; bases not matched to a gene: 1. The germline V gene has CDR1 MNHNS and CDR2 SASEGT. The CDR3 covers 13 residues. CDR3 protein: CASSDRGYYGYTF. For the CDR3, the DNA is TGTGCCAGCAGTGACAGGGGGTACTATGGCTACACCTTC.

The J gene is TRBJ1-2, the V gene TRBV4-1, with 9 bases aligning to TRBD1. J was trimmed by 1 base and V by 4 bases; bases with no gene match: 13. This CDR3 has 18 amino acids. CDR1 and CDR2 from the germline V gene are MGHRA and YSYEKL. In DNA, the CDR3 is TGCGCCAGCAGCCCCTCGACAGGGGGGAACCTCCTTAACTATGGCTACACCTTC. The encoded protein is CASSPSTGGNLLNYGYTF.

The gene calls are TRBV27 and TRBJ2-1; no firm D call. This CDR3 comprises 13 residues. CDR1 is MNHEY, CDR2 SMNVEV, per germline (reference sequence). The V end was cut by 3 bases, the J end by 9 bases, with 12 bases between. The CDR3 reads CASSFQGQVEQFF. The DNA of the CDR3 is TGTGCCAGCAGTTTCCAAGGCCAGGTTGAGCAGTTCTTC.

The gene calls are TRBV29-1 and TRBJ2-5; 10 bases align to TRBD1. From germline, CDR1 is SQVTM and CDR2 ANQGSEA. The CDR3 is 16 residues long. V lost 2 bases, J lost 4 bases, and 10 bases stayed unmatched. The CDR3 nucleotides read TGCAGCGTTGAAAGGCCCGGGACAGGGGAGGGAGAGACCCAGTACTTC. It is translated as CSVERPGTGEGETQYF.

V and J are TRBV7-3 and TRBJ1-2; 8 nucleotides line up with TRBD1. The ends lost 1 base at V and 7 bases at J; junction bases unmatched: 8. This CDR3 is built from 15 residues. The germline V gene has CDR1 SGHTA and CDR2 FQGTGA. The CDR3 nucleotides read TGTGCCAGCAGCTTAAGGGTGGACAGGGAAGGTGGCTACACCTTC. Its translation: CASSLRVDREGGYTF.

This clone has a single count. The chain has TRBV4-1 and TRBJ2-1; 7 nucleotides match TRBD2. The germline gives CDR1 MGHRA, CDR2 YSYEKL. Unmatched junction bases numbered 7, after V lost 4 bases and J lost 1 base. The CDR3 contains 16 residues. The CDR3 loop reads CASSRLGEGSYNEQFF. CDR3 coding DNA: TGCGCCAGCAGCCGCCTGGGGGAGGGGTCCTACAATGAGCAGTTCTTC.

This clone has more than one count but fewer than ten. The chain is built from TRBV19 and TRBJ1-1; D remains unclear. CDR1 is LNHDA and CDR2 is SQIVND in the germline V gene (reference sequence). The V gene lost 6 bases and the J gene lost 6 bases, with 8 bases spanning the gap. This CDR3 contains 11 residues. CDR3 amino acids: CASSIRAEAFF. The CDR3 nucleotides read TGTGCCAGTAGCATTCGGGCTGAAGCTTTCTTT. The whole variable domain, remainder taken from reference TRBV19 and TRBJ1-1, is DGGITQSPKYLFRKEGQNVTLSCEQNLNHDAMYWYRQDPGQGLRLIYYSQIVNDFQKGDIAEGYSVSREKKESFPLTVTSAQKNPTAFYLCASSIRAEAFFGQGTRLTVV.

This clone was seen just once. The CDR3 DNA reads TGCGCCAGCAGTCAGGGACAAGGATCTGAAGCTTTCTTT. Translating gives CASSQGQGSEAFF. The rearrangement uses TRBV23-1 and TRBJ1-1; possible D gene TRBD1, 6 bases. TRBV23-1 is an ORF, with its function uncertain. V was cut by 3 bases and J by 6 bases, with 11 bases left in between. The length of the CDR3 is 13 residues.

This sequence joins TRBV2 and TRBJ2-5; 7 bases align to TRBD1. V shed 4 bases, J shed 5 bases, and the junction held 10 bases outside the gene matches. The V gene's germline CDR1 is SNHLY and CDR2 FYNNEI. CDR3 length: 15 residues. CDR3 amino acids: CASSVSTGIGETQYF. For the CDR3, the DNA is TGTGCCAGCAGTGTGTCGACAGGGATAGGGGAGACCCAGTACTTC.

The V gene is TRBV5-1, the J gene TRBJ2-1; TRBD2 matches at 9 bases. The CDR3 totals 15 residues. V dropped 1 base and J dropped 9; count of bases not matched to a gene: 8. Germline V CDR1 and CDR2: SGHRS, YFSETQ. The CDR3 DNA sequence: TGCGCCAGCAGCTTGATGGCGGGAGGGCCCGGTGAGCAGTTCTTC. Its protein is CASSLMAGGPGEQFF.

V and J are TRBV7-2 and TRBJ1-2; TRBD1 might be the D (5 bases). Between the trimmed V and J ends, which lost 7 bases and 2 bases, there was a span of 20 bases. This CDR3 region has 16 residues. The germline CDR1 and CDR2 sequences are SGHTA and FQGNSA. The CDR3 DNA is TGTGCCAGCACCCTTGGGCACGACAGTCTAAACTATGGCTACACCTTC. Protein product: CASTLGHDSLNYGYTF. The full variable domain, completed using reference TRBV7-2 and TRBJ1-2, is GAGVSQSPSNKVTEKGKDVELRCDPISGHTALYWYRQSLGQGLEFLIYFQGNSAPDKSGLPSDRFSAERTGGSVSTLTIQRTQQEDSAVYLCASTLGHDSLNYGYTFGSGTRLTVV.

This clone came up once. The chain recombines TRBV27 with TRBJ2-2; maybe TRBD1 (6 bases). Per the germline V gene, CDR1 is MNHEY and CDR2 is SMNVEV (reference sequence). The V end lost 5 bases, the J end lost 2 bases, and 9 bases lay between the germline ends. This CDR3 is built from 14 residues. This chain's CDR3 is CASSGTYNTGELFF. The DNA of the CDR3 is TGTGCCAGCAGTGGGACATACAACACCGGGGAGCTGTTTTTT.

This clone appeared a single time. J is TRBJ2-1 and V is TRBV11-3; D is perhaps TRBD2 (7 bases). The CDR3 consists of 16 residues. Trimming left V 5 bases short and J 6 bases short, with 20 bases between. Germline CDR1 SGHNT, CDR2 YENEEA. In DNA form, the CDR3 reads TGTGCCAGCAGCCTAGGCCCTTCGAGGGGGGGCAATGAGCAGTTCTTC. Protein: CASSLGPSRGGNEQFF.

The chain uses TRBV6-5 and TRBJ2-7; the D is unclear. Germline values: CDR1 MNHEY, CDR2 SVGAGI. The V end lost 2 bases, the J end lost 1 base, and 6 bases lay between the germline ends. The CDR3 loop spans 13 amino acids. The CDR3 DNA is TGTGCCAGCAGTTACGGGCAGTCCTACGAGCAGTACTTC. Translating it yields CASSYGQSYEQYF.

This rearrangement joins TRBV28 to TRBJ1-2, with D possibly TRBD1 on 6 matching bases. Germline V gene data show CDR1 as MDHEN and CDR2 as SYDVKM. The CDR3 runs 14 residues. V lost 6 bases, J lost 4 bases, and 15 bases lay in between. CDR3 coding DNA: TGTGCCAGCAGATCGCCGACAGGTTTCTATGGCTACACCTTC. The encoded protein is CASRSPTGFYGYTF.

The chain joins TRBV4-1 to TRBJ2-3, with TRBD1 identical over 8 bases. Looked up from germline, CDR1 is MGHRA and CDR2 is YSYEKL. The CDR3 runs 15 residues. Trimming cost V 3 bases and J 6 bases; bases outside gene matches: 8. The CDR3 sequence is CASSHRQGKVDTQYF. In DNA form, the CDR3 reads TGCGCCAGCAGCCATCGACAGGGGAAAGTGGATACGCAGTATTTT.

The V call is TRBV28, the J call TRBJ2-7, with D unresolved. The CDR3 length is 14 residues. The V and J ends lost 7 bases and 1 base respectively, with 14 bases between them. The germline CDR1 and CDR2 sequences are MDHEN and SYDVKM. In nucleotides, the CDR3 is TGTGCCAGCACCCCCCAGGTGGTTTCCTACGAGCAGTACTTC. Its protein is CASTPQVVSYEQYF. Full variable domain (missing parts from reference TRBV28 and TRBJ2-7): DVKVTQSSRYLVKRTGEKVFLECVQDMDHENMFWYRQDPGLGLRLIYFSYDVKMKEKGDIPEGYSVSREKKERFSLILESASTNQTSMYLCASTPQVVSYEQYFGPGTRLTVT.

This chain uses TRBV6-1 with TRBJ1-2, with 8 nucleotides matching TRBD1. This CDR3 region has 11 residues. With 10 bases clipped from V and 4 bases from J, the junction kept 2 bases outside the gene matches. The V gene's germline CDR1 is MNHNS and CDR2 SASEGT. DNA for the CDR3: TGTGCCACAGGGGGCTTCTATGGCTACACCTTC. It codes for CATGGFYGYTF.

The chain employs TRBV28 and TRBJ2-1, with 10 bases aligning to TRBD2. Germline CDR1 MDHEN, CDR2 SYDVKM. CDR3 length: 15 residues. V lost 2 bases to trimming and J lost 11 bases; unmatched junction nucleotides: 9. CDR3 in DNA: TGTGCCAGCAGTTTAAACAGACTAGCGGGTTCTCAGCAGTTCTTC. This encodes CASSLNRLAGSQQFF. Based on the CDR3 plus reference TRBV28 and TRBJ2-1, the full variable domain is DVKVTQSSRYLVKRTGEKVFLECVQDMDHENMFWYRQDPGLGLRLIYFSYDVKMKEKGDIPEGYSVSREKKERFSLILESASTNQTSMYLCASSLNRLAGSQQFFGPGTRLTVL.

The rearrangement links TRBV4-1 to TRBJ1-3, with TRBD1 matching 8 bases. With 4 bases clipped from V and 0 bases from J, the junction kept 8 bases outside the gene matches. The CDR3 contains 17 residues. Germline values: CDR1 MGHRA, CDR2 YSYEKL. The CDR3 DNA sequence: TGCGCCAGCAGCCCTAGACAGGGGACCAGCTCTGGAAACACCATATATTTT. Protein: CASSPRQGTSSGNTIYF.

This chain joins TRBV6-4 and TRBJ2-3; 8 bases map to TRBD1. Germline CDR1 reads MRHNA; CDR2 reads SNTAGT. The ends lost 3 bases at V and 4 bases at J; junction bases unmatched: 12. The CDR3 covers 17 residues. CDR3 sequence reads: CASSEKAGGTGADTQYF. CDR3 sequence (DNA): TGTGCCAGCAGTGAGAAGGCAGGGGGCACAGGAGCAGATACGCAGTATTTT.